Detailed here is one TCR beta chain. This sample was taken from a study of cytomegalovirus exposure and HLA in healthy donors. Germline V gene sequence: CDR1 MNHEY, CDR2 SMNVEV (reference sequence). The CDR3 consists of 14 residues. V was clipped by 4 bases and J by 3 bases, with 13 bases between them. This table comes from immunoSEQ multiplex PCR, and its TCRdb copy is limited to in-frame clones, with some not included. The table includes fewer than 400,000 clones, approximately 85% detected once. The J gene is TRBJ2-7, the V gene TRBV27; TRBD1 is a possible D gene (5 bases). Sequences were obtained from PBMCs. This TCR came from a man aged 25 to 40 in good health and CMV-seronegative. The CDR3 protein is CASSSQGSGYEQYF. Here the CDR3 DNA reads TGTGCCAGCAGTTCGCAGGGTTCTGGCTACGAGCAGTACTTC.